Listed below are T cell receptor beta chains from one sample, sequenced in a study of human thymus T cells. Assay used: immunoSEQ multiplex PCR; TCRdb lists only in-frame clones, some missing. The data contain 57,000 or so clones, 85% to 95% of them seen just once; the ten biggest clones take up about 6.5%. The sequenced sample was blood. The source is a boy under two years old with a congenital heart defect but otherwise immunologically healthy. Each CDR3 is given without its conserved first and last residue. Fields, in order: clone size, J gene, V gene, CDR3 protein. Expanded clones get a size class; other rows say once, few or many, or leave the size out.

>.|TRBJ2-1|TRBV5-1
ASSSLAGGLTYNEQF
>.|TRBJ1-2|TRBV4-1
ASSHFLTGDYGYT
>.|TRBJ2-1|TRBV11-3
ASVAYNEQF
>.|TRBJ2-1|TRBV21-1
ASSGRNYNEQF
>.|TRBJ2-1|TRBV6-5
ASTASGTRMDEQF
>.|TRBJ2-3|TRBV2
ASRLQGFGPLPDTQY
>.|TRBJ1-2|TRBV4-3
ASSQILTRQPSYGYT
>.|TRBJ1-5|TRBV6-5
ASSYSRDRGQPQH
>.|TRBJ2-3|TRBV4-2
ASSQGGGDTQY
>.|TRBJ2-7|TRBV5-1
ASSLGPQAYEQY
>once|TRBJ2-7|TRBV9
ASSSDWFGEQY
>.|TRBJ2-1|TRBV5-4
ASSFGQGGGEQF
>.|TRBJ2-5|TRBV10-3
AISEGQRGAFLETQY
>.|TRBJ2-7|TRBV7-8
ASSLGGNSYEQY
>.|TRBJ2-5|TRBV6-5
ASSYSGTGGIETQY
>.|TRBJ1-1|TRBV7-9
ASSTRQGIVTEAF
>.|TRBJ1-1|TRBV19
ASSISGTGGTEAF
>few|TRBJ1-1|TRBV29-1
SVEGWMNTEAF
>.|TRBJ1-2|TRBV6-5
ASSYREGANYGYT
>.|TRBJ2-3|TRBV5-1
ASSLDMWTDTQY
>once|TRBJ2-1|TRBV25-1
ASRTSSPYNEQF
>.|TRBJ1-4|TRBV6-5
ASSYGGTNEKLF
>.|TRBJ1-5|TRBV5-1
ASSLGRGEPQH
>once|TRBJ1-1|TRBV5-6
ASRPLGSGGTEAF
>.|TRBJ1-4|TRBV28
ASSTRQLANEKLF
>.|TRBJ2-3|TRBV9
ASSPHRTSRDTQY
>.|TRBJ2-7|TRBV13
ASSSIGSSGYYEQY
>.|TRBJ2-7|TRBV6-6
ASRKGGLTTYEQY
>.|TRBJ1-1|TRBV7-2
ASSLVGTAEAF
>.|TRBJ2-2|TRBV5-1
ASSWGLAGGTGELF
>.|TRBJ2-6|TRBV4-2
ASSQARTGSGANVLT
>.|TRBJ2-7|TRBV5-1
ASSLPTYEQY
>.|TRBJ2-7|TRBV6-5
ASSYNQGAIYEQY
>.|TRBJ2-6|TRBV5-1
ASSLGSGANVLT
>.|TRBJ2-7|TRBV2
ASKKWDSRYEQY
>.|TRBJ2-7|TRBV19
ASTSAYEQY
>.|TRBJ1-1|TRBV19
ASSPVRVNTEAF